Listed here are 16 T cell receptor beta chains from one sample, sequenced in a study of cytomegalovirus exposure and HLA in healthy donors. PCR involved 60 Vbeta and 13 Jbeta primers. Assay: immunoSEQ multiplex PCR; the TCRdb copy retains only in-frame clones and omits some. The sample has about 130,000 clones, more than 75% seen once. Sample: PBMCs. These receptors all come from a male donor in good health and CMV-seronegative.

This chain uses TRBV4-1 with TRBJ2-1; TRBD1 matches at 7 bases. V was clipped by 4 bases and J by 8 bases; unmatched bases: 11. CDR1 is MGHRA and CDR2 is YSYEKL in the germline V gene. CDR3 length: 15 amino acids. CDR3 loop: CASSPSGGRRHEQFF. The DNA for the CDR3 is TGCGCCAGCAGCCCTTCAGGGGGAAGACGTCATGAGCAGTTCTTC.

This rearrangement joins TRBV4-3 to TRBJ2-3; D remains unclear. Trimming pared 2 bases from V and 2 bases from J, leaving 8 bases between. CDR1 and CDR2 (germline): LGHNA, YSLEER. This CDR3 is built from 14 residues. CDR3 nucleotides: TGCGCCAGCAGCCAAAATGGGCCCACAGATACGCAGTATTTT. This gives the protein CASSQNGPTDTQYF.

There are a few counts of this clone. Other DNA sequences from this sample encode an identical CDR3 as well. This chain links TRBV6-6 with TRBJ1-3, with D hard to call. The CDR3 spans 12 residues. In germline, CDR1 is MNHNY, CDR2 SVGAGI (reference sequence). V gave up 6 bases and J gave up 1 base, with 4 bases separating them. CDR3 loop: CASSRSGNTIYF. Written as DNA, the CDR3 is TGTGCCAGCAGCCGTTCTGGAAACACCATATATTTT.

This clone was seen only once. V usage is TRBV6-6 and J usage is TRBJ2-5; a possible D gene is TRBD1 (6 bases). Trimming stripped 2 bases from V and 7 bases from J, with 17 bases between. Germline V gene lookup returns CDR1 MNHNY and CDR2 SVGAGI (reference sequence). There are 15 residues in the CDR3. In DNA, the CDR3 is TGTGCCAGCAGTTACCCAACGAACAGGGTGCGGACCCAGTACTTC. Its protein is CASSYPTNRVRTQYF.

V and J are TRBV4-1 and TRBJ1-3; 10 nucleotides align to TRBD1. The V gene end was trimmed by 4 bases and the J gene end by 2 bases; junction bases not matched to a gene: 5. CDR3 length: 16 amino acids. Germline V lookup: CDR1 MGHRA, CDR2 YSYEKL. The CDR3 DNA sequence: TGCGCCAGCAGCCCGACCGGGACAGGGGCTGGAAACACCATATATTTT. Translating gives CASSPTGTGAGNTIYF.

V and J are TRBV11-2 and TRBJ1-2; 7 nucleotides agree with TRBD1. V trimming: 6 bases; J trimming: 8 bases; junction bases outside the gene matches: 9. Germline V lookup: CDR1 SGHAT, CDR2 FQNNGV. The CDR3 sequence is 13 residues long. The CDR3 DNA reads as TGTGCCAGCAGTCTTGAGACAGGGACCGGCTACACCTTC. Translating gives CASSLETGTGYTF.

V is TRBV19 and J is TRBJ1-2; 9 nucleotides match TRBD1. The V gene's germline CDR1 is LNHDA and CDR2 SQIVND (reference sequence). V was clipped by 5 bases and J by 5 bases; unmatched bases: 9. The CDR3 has 15 residues. This chain's CDR3 is CASSPSGTGTYGYTF. In nucleotides, the CDR3 is TGTGCCAGTAGTCCATCCGGGACAGGGACGTATGGCTACACCTTC.

The rearrangement uses TRBV7-2 and TRBJ1-4; 8 bases match TRBD1. Germline CDR1 SGHTA, CDR2 FQGNSA. CDR3 length: 14 residues. Trimming removed 2 bases from V and 5 bases from J; junction bases left unmatched: 1. DNA of the CDR3: TGTGCCAGCAGCTTAAGGACAGGGAATGAAAAACTGTTTTTT. Its translation is CASSLRTGNEKLFF.

The chain has TRBV6-5 and TRBJ2-5; perhaps TRBD2 as D (6 bases). The V gene lost 5 bases and the J gene lost 11 bases, with 12 bases spanning the gap. This CDR3 region has 11 residues. Per germline, CDR1 MNHEY and CDR2 SVGAGI. In nucleotides, the CDR3 is TGTGCCAGCAGTCAGTCGGGAGAGCAGTACTTC. Translating gives CASSQSGEQYF.

The table lists this clone with a count of one. The V call is TRBV5-6, the J call TRBJ2-7; possible D gene TRBD2, 5 bases. The germline gives CDR1 SGHDT, CDR2 YYEEEE. The CDR3 is made up of 12 amino acids. Trimming removed 4 bases at V and 7 bases at J, with 12 bases between. The chain's CDR3 is CASSPGRGEQYF. For the CDR3, the DNA is TGTGCCAGCAGCCCTGGCCGGGGTGAGCAGTACTTC.

This chain connects TRBV7-2 to TRBJ1-1; D is unclear. Germline values: CDR1 SGHTA, CDR2 FQGNSA. V was shortened by 4 bases and J by 8 bases, with 8 bases between the two germline ends. This CDR3 has 11 residues. The CDR3 DNA reads as TGTGCCAGCAGCTCCGGGATCGAAGCTTTCTTT. It yields the protein CASSSGIEAFF.

The chain links TRBV27 to TRBJ1-6, with 9 nucleotides matching TRBD1. Unmatched junction bases numbered 2, after V lost 3 bases and J lost 8 bases. This CDR3 spans 14 amino acids. Looked up from germline, CDR1 is MNHEY and CDR2 is SMNVEV (reference sequence). Here the CDR3 reads CASSFGQGYSPLHF. The DNA for the CDR3 is TGTGCCAGCAGTTTCGGACAGGGGTATTCACCCCTCCACTTT.

To note about this clone: An end of the junction differs from the germline gene, which may be a read error. The chain uses TRBV19 and TRBJ1-1; D possibly corresponds to TRBD1 (5 bases). The CDR3 contains 11 residues. Germline V gives CDR1 LNHDA, CDR2 SQIVND (reference sequence). The CDR3 is CASSTGGIWGF. In DNA form, the CDR3 reads TGTGCCAGTAGCACTGGGGGGATCTGGGGCTTT.

The chain uses TRBV7-2 and TRBJ1-5, with D perhaps matching TRBD1 (6 bases). V lost 5 bases and J lost 0, with 14 bases in between. The germline V gene has CDR1 SGHTA and CDR2 FQGNSA. The CDR3 has 16 amino acids. CDR3 DNA sequence: TGTGCCAGCAGCCAAGGACAGCGATATAGCAATCAGCCCCAGCATTTT. It is translated as CASSQGQRYSNQPQHF.

The chain has TRBV6-4 and TRBJ2-3; D may be TRBD2 (6 bases). CDR3 size: 15 residues. Trimming took off 6 bases at V and 3 bases at J, with 16 bases between the two ends. CDR1 is MRHNA and CDR2 is SNTAGT in the germline V gene. CDR3 amino acids: CASSPTVGRTDTQYF. CDR3 DNA sequence: TGTGCCAGCAGCCCCACTGTTGGGAGGACAGATACGCAGTATTTT.

The V gene is TRBV19, the J gene TRBJ1-2; D is ambiguous. V was pared by 2 bases and J by 6 bases, with 13 bases between. CDR1 is LNHDA, CDR2 SQIVND, per germline (reference sequence). This CDR3 has 14 amino acids. The CDR3 reads CASSITPGRNGYTF. In nucleotides, the CDR3 is TGTGCCAGTAGTATAACCCCCGGGAGGAATGGCTACACCTTC. Together with reference TRBV19 and TRBJ1-2, the CDR3 gives the full variable domain: DGGITQSPKYLFRKEGQNVTLSCEQNLNHDAMYWYRQDPGQGLRLIYYSQIVNDFQKGDIAEGYSVSREKKESFPLTVTSAQKNPTAFYLCASSITPGRNGYTFGSGTRLTVV.